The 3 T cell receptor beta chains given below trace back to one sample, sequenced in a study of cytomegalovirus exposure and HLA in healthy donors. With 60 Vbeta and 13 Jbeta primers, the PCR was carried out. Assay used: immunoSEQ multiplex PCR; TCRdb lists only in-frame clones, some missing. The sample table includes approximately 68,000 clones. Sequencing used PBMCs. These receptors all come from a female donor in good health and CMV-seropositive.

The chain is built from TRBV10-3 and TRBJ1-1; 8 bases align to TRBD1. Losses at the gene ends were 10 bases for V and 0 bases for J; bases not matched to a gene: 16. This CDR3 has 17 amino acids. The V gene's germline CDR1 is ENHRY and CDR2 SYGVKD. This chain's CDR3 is CATSIRQGTQMNTEAFF. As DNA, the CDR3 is TGTGCCACCTCGATTCGACAGGGGACCCAAATGAACACTGAAGCTTTCTTT.

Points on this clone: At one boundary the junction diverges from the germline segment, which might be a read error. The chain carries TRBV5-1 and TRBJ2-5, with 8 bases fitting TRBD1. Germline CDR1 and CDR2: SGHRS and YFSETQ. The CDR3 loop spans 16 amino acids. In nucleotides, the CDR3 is TGCGCCAGCAGCTTATTAACCGGGACAGGACACCTTCAAACGAACTTC. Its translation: CASSLLTGTGHLQTNF. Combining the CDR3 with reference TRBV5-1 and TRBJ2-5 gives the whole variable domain KAGVTQTPRYLIKTRGQQVTLSCSPISGHRSVSWYQQTPGQGLQFLFEYFSETQRNKGNFPGRFSGRQFSNSRSEMNVSTLELGDSALYLCASSLLTGTGHLQTNFGPGTRLLVL.

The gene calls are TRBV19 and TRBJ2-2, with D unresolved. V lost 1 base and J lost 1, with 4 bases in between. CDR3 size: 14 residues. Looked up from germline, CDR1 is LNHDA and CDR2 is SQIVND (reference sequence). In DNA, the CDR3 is TGTGCCAGTAGTATAGGACAGAACACCGGGGAGCTGTTTTTT. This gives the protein CASSIGQNTGELFF.